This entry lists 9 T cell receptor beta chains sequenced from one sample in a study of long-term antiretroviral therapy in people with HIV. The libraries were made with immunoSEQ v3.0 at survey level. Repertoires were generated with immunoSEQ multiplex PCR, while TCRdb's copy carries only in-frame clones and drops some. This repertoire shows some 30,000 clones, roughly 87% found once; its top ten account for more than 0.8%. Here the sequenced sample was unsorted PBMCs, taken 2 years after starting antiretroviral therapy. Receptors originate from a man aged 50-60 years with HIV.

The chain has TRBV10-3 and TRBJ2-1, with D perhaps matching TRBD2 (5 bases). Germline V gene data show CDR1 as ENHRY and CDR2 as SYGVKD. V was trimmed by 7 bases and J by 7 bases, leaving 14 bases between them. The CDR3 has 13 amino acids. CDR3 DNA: TGTGCCATCACCCAAGCGGATAAGAATGAGCAGTTCTTC. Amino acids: CAITQADKNEQFF.

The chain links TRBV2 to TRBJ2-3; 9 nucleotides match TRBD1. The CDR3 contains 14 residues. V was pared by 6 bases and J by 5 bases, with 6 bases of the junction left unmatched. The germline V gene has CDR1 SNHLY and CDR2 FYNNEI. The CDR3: CASSRDRVGDTQYF. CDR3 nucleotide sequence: TGTGCCAGCAGCCGGGACAGGGTAGGAGATACGCAGTATTTT.

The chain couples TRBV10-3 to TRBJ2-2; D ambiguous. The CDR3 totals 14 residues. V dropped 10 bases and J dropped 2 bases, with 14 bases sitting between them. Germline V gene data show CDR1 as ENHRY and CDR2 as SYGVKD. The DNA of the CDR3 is TGTGCCACGACGCCGGCTACTAACACCGGGGAGCTGTTTTTT. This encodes CATTPATNTGELFF.

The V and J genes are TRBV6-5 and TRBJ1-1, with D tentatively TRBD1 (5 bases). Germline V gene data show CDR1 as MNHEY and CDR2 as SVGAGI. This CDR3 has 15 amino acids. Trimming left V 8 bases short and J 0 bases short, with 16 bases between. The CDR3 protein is CASHLGPHLNTEAFF. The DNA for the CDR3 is TGTGCCAGCCATTTGGGGCCCCACCTGAACACTGAAGCTTTCTTT.

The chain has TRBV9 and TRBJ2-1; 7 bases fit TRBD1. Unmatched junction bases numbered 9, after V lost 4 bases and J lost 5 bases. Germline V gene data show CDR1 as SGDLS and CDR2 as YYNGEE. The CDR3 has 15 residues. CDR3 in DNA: TGTGCCAGCAGCCCAGGGGGACAGATTGACAATGAGCAGTTCTTC. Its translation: CASSPGGQIDNEQFF. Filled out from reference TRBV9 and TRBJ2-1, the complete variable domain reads DSGVTQTPKHLITATGQRVTLRCSPRSGDLSVYWYQQSLDQGLQFLIQYYNGEERAKGNILERFSAQQFPDLHSELNLSSLELGDSALYFCASSPGGQIDNEQFFGPGTRLTVL.

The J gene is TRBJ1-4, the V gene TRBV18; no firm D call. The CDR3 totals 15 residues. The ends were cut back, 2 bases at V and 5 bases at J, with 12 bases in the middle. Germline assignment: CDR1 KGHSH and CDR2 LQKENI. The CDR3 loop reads CASSPSSYLNEKLFF. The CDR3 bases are TGTGCCAGCTCACCATCTTCATACCTCAATGAAAAACTGTTTTTT.

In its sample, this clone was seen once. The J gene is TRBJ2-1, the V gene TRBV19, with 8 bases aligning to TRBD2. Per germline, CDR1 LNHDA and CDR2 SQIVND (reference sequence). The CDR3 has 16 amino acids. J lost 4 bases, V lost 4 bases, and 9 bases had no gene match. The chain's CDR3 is CASSKRGGEWYNEQFF. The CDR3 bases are TGTGCCAGTAGTAAACGGGGGGGTGAATGGTACAATGAGCAGTTCTTC.

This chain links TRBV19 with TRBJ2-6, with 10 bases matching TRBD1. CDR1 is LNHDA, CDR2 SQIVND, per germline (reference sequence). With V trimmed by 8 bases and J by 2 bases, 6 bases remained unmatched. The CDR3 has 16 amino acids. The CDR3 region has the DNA TGTGCCAGTTGGGACAGGGGATCGACTGGGGCCAACGTCCTGACTTTC. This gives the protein CASWDRGSTGANVLTF.

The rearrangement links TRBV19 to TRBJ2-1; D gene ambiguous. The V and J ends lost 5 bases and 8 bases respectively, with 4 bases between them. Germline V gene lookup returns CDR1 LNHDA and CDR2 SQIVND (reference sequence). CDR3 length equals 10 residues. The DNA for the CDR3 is TGTGCCAGTAGTGGGCATGAGCAGTTCTTC. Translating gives CASSGHEQFF.